This T cell receptor beta chain came from a study of early T cells in non-severe SARS-CoV-2 infection. Study in general: Sequencing used unsorted whole-blood bulk RNA, so chains lack pairing. Study-level results: Reliance on VDJdb matching favored anti-spike CD8 responses; private and CD4 specificities were missed.

V lost 1 base, J lost 2 bases, and 6 bases lay in between. This CDR3 has 13 residues. The germline CDR1 and CDR2 sequences are SGHVS and FNYEAQ. There are many counts of this clonotype. Its antigen is unidentified. The protocol attached unique molecular identifiers to individual cDNA molecules. TCRdb independently ran MiXCR on the 5' RACE reads; one entry per CDR3 protein. The sample records about 64,000 distinct CDR3 sequences, over 4% being singletons. The sequence came from an adult who was a healthcare worker with PCR-confirmed SARS-CoV-2 infection or an uninfected control (not recorded which). The sequenced sample consisted of whole blood. The chain recombines TRBV7-6 with TRBJ2-7, with no clear D. CDR3 DNA sequence: TGTGCCAGCAGCTTAGAGAGTCCCTACGAGCAGTACTTC. It translates to CASSLESPYEQYF. The full variable domain, rest sourced from reference TRBV7-6 and TRBJ2-7, is GAGVSQSPRYKVTKRGQDVALRCDPISGHVSLYWYRQALGQGPEFLTYFNYEAQQDKSGLPNDRFSAERPEGSISTLTIQRTEQRDSAMYRCASSLESPYEQYFGPGTRLTVT.